Listed below are T cell receptor beta chains from one sample, sequenced in a study of PD-L1 blockade in urothelial cancer. Data came from immunoSEQ multiplex PCR; TCRdb stores just in-frame clones and leaves some out. This table has around 100,000 clones, under 85% appearing once. Sequenced here: PBMCs, sampled around atezolizumab (anti-PD-L1) treatment. These receptors came from a man aged 45 to 65 with urothelial cancer. Each CDR3 is given with its conserved first and last residue. D genes are given only for firm matches. Clone sizes are given selectively: once, few, many, or a class where the clone is expanded.

TRBV18	-	-	TRBJ2-3	TGTGCCAGCTCACCAAACGTAGGGGCAGATACGCAGTATTTT	CASSPNVGADTQYF
TRBV5-1	-	-	TRBJ2-7	TGCGCCAGCAGCTTGGGGGGCCCCAACGATGAGCAGTACTTC	CASSLGGPNDEQYF
TRBV7-3	-	TRBD2	TRBJ2-3	TGTGCCAGCAGCGCAGCGGGACTATCAACAGATACGCAGTATTTT	CASSAAGLSTDTQYF
TRBV7-2	-	-	TRBJ2-7	TGTGCCAGCAGCTTAGCCTCAGGAAACTACGAGCAGTACTTC	CASSLASGNYEQYF
TRBV9	-	TRBD1	TRBJ1-6	TGTGCCAGCAGCCCAACCGGGACAGGGTTCTCACCCCTCCACTTT	CASSPTGTGFSPLHF
TRBV6-4	-	TRBD2	TRBJ2-3	TGTGCCAGCAGTGATAATGGCGGGAGTGATACGCAGTATTTT	CASSDNGGSDTQYF
TRBV28	few	-	TRBJ1-2	TGTGCCAGCACCTCCTCCTCAGGGAAGGGCAGTTACAACACCTTC	CASTSSSGKGSYNTF
TRBV5-1	-	TRBD1	TRBJ2-3	TGCGCCAGCAGGTTGGGACAGGTTAACACAGATACGCAGTATTTT	CASRLGQVNTDTQYF
TRBV19	-	-	TRBJ2-3	TGTGCCAGTAGTAGTAACACAGATACGCAGTATTTT	CASSSNTDTQYF
TRBV18	-	-	TRBJ1-6	TGTGCCAGCTCACCCGTCGGGAGCATAAATCAGGGTATGGGTTCACCCCTCCACTTT	CASSPVGSINQGMGSPLHF
TRBV5-1	once	-	TRBJ1-3	TGCGCCAGCAGCTTGGGAGACAGCAGCTCTGGAAACACCATATATTTT	CASSLGDSSSGNTIYF
TRBV29-1	-	TRBD2	TRBJ2-1	TGCAGCGTTGCATTAGCGGGAGCCGGTGAGCAGTTCTTC	CSVALAGAGEQFF
TRBV6-1	few	-	TRBJ1-5	TGTGCCAGCACTGATATCCGGAATCAGCCCCAGCATTTT	CASTDIRNQPQHF
TRBV7-6	-	TRBD1	TRBJ1-5	TGTGCCAGCAGCTCAAACAGGGGAGTGGGTCAGCCCCAGCATTTT	CASSSNRGVGQPQHF
TRBV30	few	-	TRBJ2-3	TGTGCCTGGAGTGTTTCCAGGGCGGGGGATACGCAGTATTTT	CAWSVSRAGDTQYF
TRBV11-2	-	TRBD2	TRBJ2-2	TGTGCCAGCAGCTATCTGGGCGGGGGGACCGGGGAGCTGTTTTTT	CASSYLGGGTGELFF
TRBV7-2	-	TRBD2	TRBJ2-3	TGTGCCAGCAGGCGGGACGCGACTAGCACAGATACGCGGTATTTT	CASRRDATSTDTRYF
TRBV5-4	-	TRBD2	TRBJ2-3	TGTGCCAGCAGCAAGGGGCTAGCGGGCACAGATACGCAGTATTTT	CASSKGLAGTDTQYF
TRBV6-4	-	-	TRBJ2-3	TGTGCCAGCAGTGATGGCGGGGGCACAGATACGCAGTATTTT	CASSDGGGTDTQYF
TRBV18	-	TRBD2	TRBJ2-3	TGTGCCAGCTCACCGCTAGCGGGAGGGCCCGGACGAGTAGATACGCAGTATTTT	CASSPLAGGPGRVDTQYF
TRBV14	-	-	TRBJ2-1	TGTGCCAGCAGCCCGAACTATGAGCAGTTCTTC	CASSPNYEQFF
TRBV4-2	-	-	TRBJ2-5	TGTGCCAGCAGCCGTCGTTATAGCGGACAAGAGACCCAGTACTTC	CASSRRYSGQETQYF
TRBV18	-	-	TRBJ1-1	TGTGCCAGCTCACTCAGGAACACTGAAGCTTTCTTT	CASSLRNTEAFF
TRBV5-4	-	TRBD1	TRBJ2-6	TGTGCCAGCAGCTTAGGGACAGCTTCTGGGGCCAACGTCCTGACTTTC	CASSLGTASGANVLTF
TRBV11-3	once	-	TRBJ1-1	TGTGCCAGCAGCTTGGGGGGGTCGAACACTGAAGCTTTCTTT	CASSLGGSNTEAFF
TRBV19	-	-	TRBJ1-1	TGTGCCAGTAGTATTCGGACAAACGCTTTCTTT	CASSIRTNAFF
TRBV11-2	-	-	TRBJ2-2	TGTGCCAGCGGCCCCGAGGCCGGGGAGCTGTTTTTT	CASGPEAGELFF
TRBV7-6	-	-	TRBJ2-5	TGTGCCAGCAGCTCTGCCGATGCGGAAGAGACCCAGTACTTC	CASSSADAEETQYF
TRBV19	-	-	TRBJ1-5	TGTGCCAGTAGTGAGTTGGGGAGAGGGCGTGAGCCCCAGCATTTT	CASSELGRGREPQHF
TRBV9	-	TRBD2	TRBJ2-1	TGTGCCAGCAGCGAGCCCAAAACAGCGGGAGGAGTTATCTCCTACAATGAGCAGTTCTTC	CASSEPKTAGGVISYNEQFF
TRBV7-2	-	-	TRBJ1-2	TGTGCCAGCAGCCCCCCCGGACAGAGAGCCTATGGCTACACCTTC	CASSPPGQRAYGYTF
TRBV18	-	-	TRBJ2-7	TGTGCCAGCTCACCAATAGATTCCTACGAGCAGTACTTC	CASSPIDSYEQYF
TRBV6-6	-	-	TRBJ2-3	TGTGCCAGCAGTTCCTTCTCTGGCACAGATACGCAGTATTTT	CASSSFSGTDTQYF
TRBV5-6	-	-	TRBJ2-7	TGTGCCAGCAGCTTGACTGACAGGGCGGGGGAGCAGTACTTC	CASSLTDRAGEQYF
TRBV6-1	-	-	TRBJ2-1	TGTGCCAGCAGTGCACAGGGTCCGTCGTTGTACAATGAGCAGTTCTTC	CASSAQGPSLYNEQFF
TRBV30	few	TRBD1	TRBJ2-7	TGTGCCTGGGGACAGGGACCCTACGAGCAGTACTTC	CAWGQGPYEQYF
TRBV5-6	-	-	TRBJ2-5	TGTGCCAGCAGCTTTGACAGCAGACAAGAGACCCAGTACTTC	CASSFDSRQETQYF
TRBV5-6	-	-	TRBJ2-2	TGTGCCAGCAGCTTGAACTCGGGAAGGAACATTTTCGGGGAGCTGTTTTTT	CASSLNSGRNIFGELFF
TRBV4-2	-	-	TRBJ2-5	TGTGCCAGCAGCCAAGACCAGGATCGGGAGACCCAGTACTTC	CASSQDQDRETQYF
TRBV5-1	-	-	TRBJ1-1	TGCGCCAGCAGCTTGGCCCTTGGGGCGCTTGGAGCTTTCTTT	CASSLALGALGAFF
TRBV5-1	-	TRBD1	TRBJ2-3	TGCGCCAGCAGCTTGGGGCCCGGACAGGCAGATACGCAGTATTTT	CASSLGPGQADTQYF
TRBV6-5	-	TRBD1	TRBJ2-3	TGTGCCAGCAGTTACTCGGCCGGGACAGGGAGCGATACGCAGTATTTT	CASSYSAGTGSDTQYF
TRBV7-3	-	-	TRBJ2-1	TGTGCCAGCAGCCGTTCGCTCTCATGGGAGAACTTCTACAATGAGCAGTTCTTC	CASSRSLSWENFYNEQFF
TRBV7-3	-	TRBD2	TRBJ2-1	TGTGCCAGCAGCTGGGGGACTAGCGGAAATGAGCAGTTCTTC	CASSWGTSGNEQFF
TRBV7-9	once	TRBD2	TRBJ2-5	TGTGCCAGCAGCCCCGGGGGGTCCGGGGAGACCCAGTACTTC	CASSPGGSGETQYF